These T cell receptor beta chains were read from a single sample in a study of human T cells and chemical hapten exposure. TCRdb ran MiXCR on the RACE reads and lists one entry per CDR3 protein. The table records around 70,000 distinct CDR3 sequences, over 8.5% of them present only once. Sequenced here: whole blood, sampled in connection with sensitization to the hapten diphenylcyclopropenone (DPC). All receptors derive from a woman in her fifties or sixties with alopecia areata. Some clones in this sample may be carry-over from other donors' samples. Each CDR3 is given with its conserved first and last residue. Fields, in order: J gene, V gene, CDR3 protein.

J: TRBJ1-5; V: TRBV14; CDR3: CASSQASSNQPQHF
J: TRBJ2-7; V: TRBV5-1; CDR3: CASSLPTPMGEQYF
J: TRBJ1-5; V: TRBV19; CDR3: CASSSGVQPQHF
J: TRBJ2-3; V: TRBV6-4; CDR3: CASSDRASTDTQYF
J: TRBJ2-7; V: TRBV18; CDR3: CASSPTPLGNSYEQYF
J: TRBJ1-2; V: TRBV4-3; CDR3: CASSQVQGDYGYTF
J: TRBJ1-5; V: TRBV19; CDR3: CASSPHLLSQRNQPQHF
J: TRBJ1-1; V: TRBV5-5; CDR3: CASSLREGQTEAFF
J: TRBJ2-6; V: TRBV28; CDR3: CASSSLFEPRGDSGANVLTF
J: TRBJ2-3; V: TRBV18; CDR3: CASSPRAVGVADTQYF
J: TRBJ1-1; V: TRBV28; CDR3: CASRLYTEAFF
J: TRBJ1-2; V: TRBV19; CDR3: CASSTTGNYGYTF
J: TRBJ2-7; V: TRBV28; CDR3: CASTDRAVQYF
J: TRBJ2-1; V: TRBV29-1; CDR3: CSVVTLPKLGLDFYNEQFF
J: TRBJ1-4; V: TRBV14; CDR3: CASSQGWREKLFF
J: TRBJ2-3; V: TRBV6-6; CDR3: CASSNPQSTQYF
J: TRBJ2-7; V: TRBV18; CDR3: CASSPGQALSYEQYF
J: TRBJ2-5; V: TRBV12-3/TRBV12-4; CDR3: CASTQGMGKTQYF
J: TRBJ1-2; V: TRBV5-1; CDR3: CASQGQGDGYTF
J: TRBJ2-4; V: TRBV7-2; CDR3: CASSFSSDYQYF
J: TRBJ2-1; V: TRBV6-6; CDR3: CASRPSGGEQFF
J: TRBJ2-1; V: TRBV6-2/TRBV6-3; CDR3: CASSRDAGTQYNEQFF
J: TRBJ1-1; V: TRBV7-9; CDR3: CASSETRIGFPEAFF
J: TRBJ2-1; V: TRBV2; CDR3: CAISGSGPGGNEQFF
J: TRBJ1-5; V: TRBV29-1; CDR3: CSVGDGLLGNQPQHF
J: TRBJ1-2; V: TRBV28; CDR3: CASSDSGFSYGYTF
J: TRBJ2-5; V: TRBV11-2; CDR3: CASTPWGEKETQYF
J: TRBJ2-3; V: TRBV6-5; CDR3: CASSHGGTSTDTQYF
J: TRBJ2-4; V: TRBV28; CDR3: CASSAGKNIQYF
J: TRBJ2-7; V: TRBV12-3/TRBV12-4; CDR3: CASSLAYGTGATEQYF
J: TRBJ2-1; V: TRBV5-1; CDR3: CASSYLTGTVNEQFF
J: TRBJ1-2; V: TRBV6-5; CDR3: CASSYSTGDCTF
J: TRBJ2-5; V: TRBV6-2/TRBV6-3; CDR3: CASSIPSSGQETQYF
J: TRBJ1-1; V: TRBV28; CDR3: CASSSPQDTEAFF
J: TRBJ1-3; V: TRBV6-1; CDR3: CASSEALQGSSGNTIYF
J: TRBJ2-5; V: TRBV11-2; CDR3: CASSLYSAGPQETQYF
J: TRBJ1-5; V: TRBV29-1; CDR3: CSVGQGNQPQHF